The clone carrying this TCR beta chain was seen at least ten times. Its antigen remains unknown. The entry originates in a study of T cells in Graves' hyperthyroidism and ophthalmopathy. Findings and limits, study-wide: Within blood appeared most thyroid clonotypes that had expanded above 0.001.

The junction had 5 bases not matched to a gene; V was cut back by 3 bases and J by 6 bases. The CDR3 covers 13 residues. The germline V gene encodes CDR1 MNHEY and CDR2 SMNVEV (reference sequence). Not enrolled were patients with uncontrolled infection, other autoimmune disease, pregnancy or lactation. The PBMCs had their origin in 10 ml of fresh peripheral blood. Template material for amplifying TCR beta CDR3 regions consisted of RNA transcripts. Carried out on the TCR CDR3, a first-round RT-PCR used the HTBI primer set. TCRdb re-analysed the multiplex PCR reads in MiXCR, keeping a single row per CDR3 protein. The sample contains around 600,000 distinct CDR3 sequences, around a sixth of which appear only once.

The source of this sequence is a woman aged 30 to 39 with Graves' hyperthyroidism. The chain recombines TRBV27 with TRBJ2-7; TRBD1 aligns across 7 bases. Material: blood. CDR3 sequence reads: CASSFDRASEQYF. CDR3 nucleotides: TGTGCCAGCAGTTTCGACAGGGCGTCCGAGCAGTACTTC.